This entry lists 14 T cell receptor beta chains sequenced from one sample in a study. TCRdb re-analysed the RT-PCR reads in MiXCR, keeping a single row per CDR3 protein. This sample has about 680,000 distinct CDR3 sequences; approximately 14% occur once, and the top ten carry 3.6%. Sequenced input: memory CD4+ T cells from blood. The receptors here all came from a female donor in good health, serving as a healthy control.

This chain uses TRBV5-1 with TRBJ2-6; D is undetermined. The CDR3 is made up of 15 amino acids. The V end lost 7 bases, the J end lost 0 bases, and 11 bases lay between the germline ends. Germline V gives CDR1 SGHRS, CDR2 YFSETQ. The CDR3: CASGLRSSGANVLTF. The DNA for the CDR3 is TGCGCCAGCGGCCTGCGATCCTCTGGGGCCAACGTCCTGACTTTC.

This clonotype was recorded once. The chain couples TRBV19 to TRBJ2-7; 7 nucleotides align to TRBD1. V was clipped by 5 bases and J by 6 bases; unmatched bases: 7. From germline, CDR1 is LNHDA and CDR2 SQIVND (reference sequence). The CDR3 covers 13 residues. The DNA of the CDR3 is TGTGCCAGTAGTGAGACAGGGAACCGCGAGCAGTACTTC. Translated, it gives CASSETGNREQYF. The variable domain in full, with the rest retrieved from reference TRBV19 and TRBJ2-7, is DGGITQSPKYLFRKEGQNVTLSCEQNLNHDAMYWYRQDPGQGLRLIYYSQIVNDFQKGDIAEGYSVSREKKESFPLTVTSAQKNPTAFYLCASSETGNREQYFGPGTRLTVT.

The genes are TRBV20-1 and TRBJ2-7; the match to TRBD2 covers 13 bases. The CDR3 totals 13 residues. V lost 7 bases to trimming and J lost 6 bases; unmatched junction nucleotides: 6. Looked up from germline, CDR1 is DFQATT and CDR2 is SNEGSKA (reference sequence). CDR3 bases: TGCAGTGGGACGGGACTAGCGGGACGCGAGCAGTACTTC. It encodes CSGTGLAGREQYF.

There are a few counts of this clonotype. The chain links TRBV3-1 to TRBJ1-1; D might be TRBD1 (5 bases). V was clipped by 11 bases and J by 1 base, with 14 bases between them. The CDR3 contains 13 residues. Germline V lookup: CDR1 LGHDT, CDR2 YNNKEL (reference sequence). CDR3 in DNA: TGTGCCGCGGGATCCACAGGGAACACTGAAGCTTTCTTT. Protein product: CAAGSTGNTEAFF. Filled out from reference TRBV3-1 and TRBJ1-1, the complete variable domain reads DTAVSQTPKYLVTQMGNDKSIKCEQNLGHDTMYWYKQDSKKFLKIMFSYNNKELIINETVPNRFSPKSPDKAHLNLHINSLELGDSAVYFCAAGSTGNTEAFFGQGTRLTVV.

The CDR3 here is CASSLEVDTDTQYF. The CDR3 nucleotides read TGTGCCAGCAGCTTAGAGGTCGACACAGATACGCAGTATTTT. V usage is TRBV11-2 and J usage is TRBJ2-3; D unresolved. The CDR3 is 14 amino acids. Trimming pared 0 bases from V and 2 bases from J, leaving 6 bases between. Germline V gives CDR1 SGHAT, CDR2 FQNNGV.

There are many counts of this clonotype. The chain links TRBV4-2 to TRBJ1-5; 9 bases fit TRBD1. J gave up 2 bases and V 2 bases, and 7 bases lay outside the gene matches. The CDR3 loop spans 17 amino acids. Germline CDR1 reads LGHNA; CDR2 reads YNFKEQ. This chain's CDR3 is CASSQNLRDRGNQPQHF. The CDR3 region has the DNA TGTGCCAGCAGCCAAAACCTACGGGACAGGGGCAATCAGCCCCAGCATTTT.

The chain employs TRBV7-2 and TRBJ1-3; no firm D call. V lost 3 bases to trimming and J lost 0 bases, with 9 bases between them. Germline CDR1 reads SGHTA; CDR2 reads FQGNSA. CDR3 length: 15 residues. CDR3 loop: CASSFRRPSGNTIYF. In nucleotides, the CDR3 is TGTGCCAGCAGCTTCCGCCGGCCCTCTGGAAACACCATATATTTT.

The chain employs TRBV4-1 and TRBJ2-7, with 10 nucleotides matching TRBD2. Germline loops: CDR1 MGHRA, CDR2 YSYEKL. This CDR3 is built from 16 residues. Trimming took 0 bases from V and 2 from J; bases not matched to a gene: 4. DNA of the CDR3: TGCGCCAGCAGCCAAGATCGAGCGGGAGGGACCTACGAGCAGTACTTC. Its translation: CASSQDRAGGTYEQYF.

V is TRBV12-3 or TRBV12-4 and J is TRBJ2-7; 10 bases match TRBD1. This CDR3 region has 15 residues. After removal of 5 bases from V and 3 bases from J, the junction contained 7 bases not matched to a gene. The CDR3: CASSNSGTGDYEQYF. The DNA of the CDR3 is TGTGCCAGCAGTAACTCCGGGACAGGGGACTACGAGCAGTACTTC.

This clonotype was picked up a small number of times. The chain's CDR3 is CSARDIAKNIQYF. The CDR3 coding sequence is TGCAGTGCTAGAGATATTGCCAAAAACATTCAGTACTTC. The rearrangement uses TRBV20-1 and TRBJ2-4; D is unclear. V was clipped by 0 bases and J by 1 base, with 4 bases between them. This CDR3 contains 13 residues. Germline V gene data show CDR1 as DFQATT and CDR2 as SNEGSKA (reference sequence).

This clonotype was seen many times. The chain links TRBV6-1 to TRBJ2-3, with 16 positions matching TRBD2. The CDR3 extends over 16 amino acids. CDR1 and CDR2 (germline): MNHNS, SASEGT. With V trimmed by 8 bases and J by 2 bases, 4 bases remained unmatched. The CDR3 spells CASLGLAGGFTDTQYF. The CDR3 DNA sequence: TGTGCCAGCCTGGGACTAGCGGGAGGGTTCACAGATACGCAGTATTTT.

V and J are TRBV4-2 and TRBJ1-2; D gene ambiguous. The CDR3 length is 16 residues. Looked up from germline, CDR1 is LGHNA and CDR2 is YNFKEQ. Deletions cut 0 bases from V and 3 bases from J, with 14 bases between. Here the CDR3 DNA reads TGTGCCAGCAGCCAAGATCAAAACGCCAATTACTATGGCTACACCTTC. This gives the protein CASSQDQNANYYGYTF.

This clonotype was seen a handful of times. This rearrangement joins TRBV12-3 or TRBV12-4 to TRBJ1-5; perhaps TRBD1 as D (5 bases). The CDR3 runs 15 residues. V lost 3 bases to trimming and J lost 1 base, with 10 bases between them. The CDR3 DNA follows: TGTGCCAGCAGTTTTGGACACCCGAGCAATCAGCCCCAGCATTTT. It translates to CASSFGHPSNQPQHF.

This chain links TRBV2 with TRBJ2-2; 8 positions agree with TRBD1. The CDR3 runs 14 residues. In germline, CDR1 is SNHLY, CDR2 FYNNEI. J was trimmed by 3 bases and V by 8 bases; bases with no gene match: 5. The CDR3 spells CASGGQGYTGELFF. CDR3 DNA: TGTGCCAGCGGTGGACAGGGCTACACCGGGGAGCTGTTTTTT.